These T cell receptor beta chains were read from a single sample in a study of graft-versus-host responses after intestinal transplantation. The assay was immunoSEQ multiplex PCR, and TCRdb's table has in-frame clones only and misses some. The sample lists 60,000 to 70,000 clones, around 90% occurring once. The specimen was ileum tissue, collected approximately 56 weeks after transplant. Receptors were obtained from a human patient who received an intestinal transplant, so some T cells may come from the graft donor. CDR3s include the opening cysteine and the closing phenylalanine or tryptophan. D genes are given only for firm matches. The listing skips clone size in some rows; elsewhere it reads once, few, many or a size class.

>14|.|TRBV7-2|TRBJ2-3|.
TGTGCCAGCAGCTTGGCCTCTAGCACAGATACGCAGTATTTT
CASSLASSTDTQYF
>14|.|TRBV4-1|TRBJ2-5|.
TGCGCCAGCAGCCGTTCGACAGACCAAGAGACCCAGTACTTC
CASSRSTDQETQYF
>14|.|TRBV12-5|TRBJ1-5|few
TGTGCTAGTGGTTTTGGGAGTGGCAATCAGCCCCAGCATTTT
CASGFGSGNQPQHF
>15|.|TRBV15|TRBJ1-5|.
TGTGCCACCAGCAGAACCTCCCTTTTGGATCAGCCCCAGCATTTT
CATSRTSLLDQPQHF
>14|.|TRBV6-5|TRBJ2-1|.
TGTGCCAGCAGTTACACGACTAGTTACAATGAGCAGTTCTTC
CASSYTTSYNEQFF
>15|.|TRBV11-2|TRBJ2-5|.
TGTGCCAGCAGCTTAGATCGAGGGGGGGCCGAGACCCAGTACTTC
CASSLDRGGAETQYF
>16|.|TRBV19|TRBJ1-5|.
TGTGCCAGCCTAAACTCATTTGGGGGAAGCAATCAGCCCCAGCATTTT
CASLNSFGGSNQPQHF
>14|TRBD2|TRBV6-4|TRBJ2-7|.
TGTGCCAGCAGCGCCGTGGCGGGAGCCCACGAGCAGTACTTC
CASSAVAGAHEQYF
>13|TRBD1|TRBV29-1|TRBJ2-5|.
TGCAGCTATACAGGGGACGGTCAAGAGACCCAGTACTTC
CSYTGDGQETQYF
>12|.|TRBV29-1|TRBJ1-1|.
TGCAGCGTTGGGACAGCGAACACTGAAGCTTTCTTT
CSVGTANTEAFF
>17|TRBD2|TRBV13|TRBJ2-3|.
TGTGCCAGCAGCTTAGAAGAGAGTCTAGCGGTCACAGATACGCAGTATTTT
CASSLEESLAVTDTQYF
>17|.|TRBV11-2|TRBJ2-5|.
TGTGCCAGCAGCTTAGTATTCCCGGGACGTCAAGTAGAGACCCAGTACTTC
CASSLVFPGRQVETQYF
>13|.|TRBV29-1|TRBJ2-7|.
TGCAGCGTTGTATTGGGGGGTAGCTACGAGCAGTACTTC
CSVVLGGSYEQYF
>13|TRBD2|TRBV29-1|TRBJ2-1|.
TGCAGCGCCTCGACTAGCGGATACAATGAGCAGTTCTTC
CSASTSGYNEQFF